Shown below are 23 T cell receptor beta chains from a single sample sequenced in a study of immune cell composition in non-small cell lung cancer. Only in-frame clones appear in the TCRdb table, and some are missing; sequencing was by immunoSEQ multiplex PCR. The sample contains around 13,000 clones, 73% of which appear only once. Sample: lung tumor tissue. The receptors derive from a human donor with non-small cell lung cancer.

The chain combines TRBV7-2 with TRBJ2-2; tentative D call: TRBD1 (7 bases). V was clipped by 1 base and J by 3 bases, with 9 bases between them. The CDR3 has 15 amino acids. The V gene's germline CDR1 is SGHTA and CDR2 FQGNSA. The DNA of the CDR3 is TGTGCCAGCAGCTTAGTCAGGGGGGACACCGGGGAGCTGTTTTTT. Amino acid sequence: CASSLVRGDTGELFF. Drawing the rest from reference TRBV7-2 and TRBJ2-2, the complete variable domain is GAGVSQSPSNKVTEKGKDVELRCDPISGHTALYWYRQSLGQGLEFLIYFQGNSAPDKSGLPSDRFSAERTGGSVSTLTIQRTQQEDSAVYLCASSLVRGDTGELFFGEGSRLTVL.

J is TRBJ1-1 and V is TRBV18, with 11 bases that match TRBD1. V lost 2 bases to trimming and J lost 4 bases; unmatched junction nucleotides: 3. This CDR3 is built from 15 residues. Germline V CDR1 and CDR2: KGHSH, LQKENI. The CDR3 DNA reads TGTGCCAGCTCACCAAGGGGACAGGGGGGCACTGAAGCTTTCTTT. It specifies CASSPRGQGGTEAFF.

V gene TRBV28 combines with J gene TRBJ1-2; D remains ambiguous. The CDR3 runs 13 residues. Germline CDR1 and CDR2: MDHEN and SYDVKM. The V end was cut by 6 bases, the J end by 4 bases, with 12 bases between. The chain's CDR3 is CASSLPRSYGYTF. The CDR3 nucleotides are TGTGCCAGCAGCCTTCCCAGGTCCTATGGCTACACCTTC.

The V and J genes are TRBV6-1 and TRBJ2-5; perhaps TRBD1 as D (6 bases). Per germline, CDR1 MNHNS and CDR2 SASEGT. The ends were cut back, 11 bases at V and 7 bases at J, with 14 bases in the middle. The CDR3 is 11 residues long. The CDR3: CAGSQGGTQYF. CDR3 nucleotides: TGTGCCGGCTCTCAAGGGGGGACCCAGTACTTC.

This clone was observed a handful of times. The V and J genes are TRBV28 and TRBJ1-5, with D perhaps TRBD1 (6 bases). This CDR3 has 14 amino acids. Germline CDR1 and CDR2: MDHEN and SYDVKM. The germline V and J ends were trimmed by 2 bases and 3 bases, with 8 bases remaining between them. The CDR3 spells CASSLGQTNQPQHF. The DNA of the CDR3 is TGTGCCAGCAGTTTAGGACAGACCAATCAGCCCCAGCATTTT.

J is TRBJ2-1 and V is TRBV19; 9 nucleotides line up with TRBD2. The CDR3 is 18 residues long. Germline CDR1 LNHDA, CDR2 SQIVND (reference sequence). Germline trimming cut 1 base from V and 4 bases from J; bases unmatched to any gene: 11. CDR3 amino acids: CASSIGPGRGGLYNEQFF. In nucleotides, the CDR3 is TGTGCCAGTAGTATAGGGCCGGGGCGGGGGGGCCTGTACAATGAGCAGTTCTTC.

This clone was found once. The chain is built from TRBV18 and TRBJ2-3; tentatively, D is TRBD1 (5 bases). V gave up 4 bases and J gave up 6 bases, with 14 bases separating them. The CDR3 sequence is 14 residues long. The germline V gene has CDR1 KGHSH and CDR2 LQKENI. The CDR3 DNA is TGTGCCAGCTCACGGCTAGGGGTAGTTGATACGCAGTATTTT. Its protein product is CASSRLGVVDTQYF.

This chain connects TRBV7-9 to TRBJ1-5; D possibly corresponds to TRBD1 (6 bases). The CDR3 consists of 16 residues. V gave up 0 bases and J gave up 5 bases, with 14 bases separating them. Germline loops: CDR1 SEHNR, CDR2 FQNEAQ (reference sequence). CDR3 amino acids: CASSLAHGAGDQPQHF. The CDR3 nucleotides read TGTGCCAGCAGCTTAGCGCACGGGGCAGGGGATCAGCCCCAGCATTTT.

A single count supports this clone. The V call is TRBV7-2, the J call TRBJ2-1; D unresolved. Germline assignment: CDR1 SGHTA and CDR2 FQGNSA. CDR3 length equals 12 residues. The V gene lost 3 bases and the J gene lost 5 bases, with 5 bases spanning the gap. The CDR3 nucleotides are TGTGCCAGCAGCTTTCGGGACAATGAGCAGTTCTTC. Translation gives CASSFRDNEQFF. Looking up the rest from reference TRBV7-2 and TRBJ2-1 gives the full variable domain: GAGVSQSPSNKVTEKGKDVELRCDPISGHTALYWYRQSLGQGLEFLIYFQGNSAPDKSGLPSDRFSAERTGGSVSTLTIQRTQQEDSAVYLCASSFRDNEQFFGPGTRLTVL.

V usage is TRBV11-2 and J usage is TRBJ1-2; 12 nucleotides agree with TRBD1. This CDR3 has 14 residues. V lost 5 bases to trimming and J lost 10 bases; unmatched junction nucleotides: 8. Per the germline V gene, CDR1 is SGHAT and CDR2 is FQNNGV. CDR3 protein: CASSPWGQGASYTF. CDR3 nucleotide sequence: TGTGCCAGCAGCCCGTGGGGACAGGGGGCCTCCTACACCTTC.

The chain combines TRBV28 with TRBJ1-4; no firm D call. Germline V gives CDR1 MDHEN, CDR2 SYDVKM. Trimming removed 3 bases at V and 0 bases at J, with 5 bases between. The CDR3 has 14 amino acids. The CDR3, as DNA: TGTGCCAGCAGTTTCGGAGCAACTAATGAAAAACTGTTTTTT. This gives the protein CASSFGATNEKLFF.

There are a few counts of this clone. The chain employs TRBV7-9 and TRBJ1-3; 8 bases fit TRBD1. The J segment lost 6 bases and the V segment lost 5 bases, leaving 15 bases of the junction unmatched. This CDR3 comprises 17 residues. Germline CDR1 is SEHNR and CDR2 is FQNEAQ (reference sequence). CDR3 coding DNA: TGTGCCAGCAGCACTCGGACAGGGACCTCCTCGGAAAACACCATATATTTT. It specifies CASSTRTGTSSENTIYF.

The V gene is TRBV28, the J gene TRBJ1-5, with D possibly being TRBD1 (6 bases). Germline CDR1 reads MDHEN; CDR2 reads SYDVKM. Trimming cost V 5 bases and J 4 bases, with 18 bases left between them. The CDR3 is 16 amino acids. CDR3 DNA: TGTGCCAGCAGTACGGTTGTACAGGGAAAGAATCAGCCCCAGCATTTT. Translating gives CASSTVVQGKNQPQHF.

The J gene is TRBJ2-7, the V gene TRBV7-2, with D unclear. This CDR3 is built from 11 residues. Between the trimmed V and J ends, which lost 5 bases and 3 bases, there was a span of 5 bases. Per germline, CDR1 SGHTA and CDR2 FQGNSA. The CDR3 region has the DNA TGTGCCAGCAGCGTGTACTACGAGCAGTACTTC. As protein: CASSVYYEQYF.

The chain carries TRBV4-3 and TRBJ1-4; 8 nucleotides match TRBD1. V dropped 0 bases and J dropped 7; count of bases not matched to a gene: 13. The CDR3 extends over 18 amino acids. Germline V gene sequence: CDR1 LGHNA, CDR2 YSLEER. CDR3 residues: CASSQDGQGLIGGEKLFF. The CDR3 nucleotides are TGCGCCAGCAGCCAAGATGGACAGGGTTTAATCGGAGGTGAAAAACTGTTTTTT.

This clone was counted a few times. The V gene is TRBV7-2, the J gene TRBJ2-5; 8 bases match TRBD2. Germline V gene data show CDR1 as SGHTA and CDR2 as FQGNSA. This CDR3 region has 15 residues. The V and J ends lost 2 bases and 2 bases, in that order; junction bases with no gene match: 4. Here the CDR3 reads CASSLFRGGQETQYF. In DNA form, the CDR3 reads TGTGCCAGCAGCTTATTTCGGGGGGGGCAAGAGACCCAGTACTTC.

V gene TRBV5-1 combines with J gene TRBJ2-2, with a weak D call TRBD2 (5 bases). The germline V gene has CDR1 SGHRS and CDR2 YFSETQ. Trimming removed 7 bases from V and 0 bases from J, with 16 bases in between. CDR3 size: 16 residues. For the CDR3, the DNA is TGCGCCAGCGCCCCGGGAACCCATTCGAACACCGGGGAGCTGTTTTTT. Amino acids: CASAPGTHSNTGELFF.

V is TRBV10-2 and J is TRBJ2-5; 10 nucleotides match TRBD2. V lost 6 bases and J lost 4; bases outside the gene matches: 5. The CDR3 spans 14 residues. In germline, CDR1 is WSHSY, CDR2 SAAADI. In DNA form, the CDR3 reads TGCGCCAGCAGGGAGCGGGAGGGCCTAGAGACCCAGTACTTC. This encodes CASREREGLETQYF.

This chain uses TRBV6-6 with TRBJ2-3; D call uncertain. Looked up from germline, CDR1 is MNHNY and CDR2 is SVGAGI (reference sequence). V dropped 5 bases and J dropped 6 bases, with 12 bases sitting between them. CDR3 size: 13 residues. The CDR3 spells CASSHLRGDTQYF. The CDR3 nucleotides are TGTGCCAGCAGTCACCTTCGAGGCGATACGCAGTATTTT.

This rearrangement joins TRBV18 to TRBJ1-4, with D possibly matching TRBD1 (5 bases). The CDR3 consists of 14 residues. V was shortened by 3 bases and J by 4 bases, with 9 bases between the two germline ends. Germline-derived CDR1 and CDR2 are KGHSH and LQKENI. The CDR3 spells CASSPGLRNEKLFF. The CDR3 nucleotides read TGTGCCAGCTCACCGGGACTGCGTAATGAAAAACTGTTTTTT.

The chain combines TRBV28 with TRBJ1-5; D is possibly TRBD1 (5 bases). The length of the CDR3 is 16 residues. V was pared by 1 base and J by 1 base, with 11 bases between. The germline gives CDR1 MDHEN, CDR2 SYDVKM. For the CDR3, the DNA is TGTGCCAGCAGTTTATTTCGGCAGGGCAGCAATCAGCCCCAGCATTTT. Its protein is CASSLFRQGSNQPQHF.

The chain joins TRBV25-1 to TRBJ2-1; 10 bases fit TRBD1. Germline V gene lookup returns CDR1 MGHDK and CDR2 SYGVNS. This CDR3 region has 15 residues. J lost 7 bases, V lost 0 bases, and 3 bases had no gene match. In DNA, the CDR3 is TGTGCCAGCAGTGAATATAGGGGACAGGGGAATGAGCAGTTCTTC. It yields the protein CASSEYRGQGNEQFF.

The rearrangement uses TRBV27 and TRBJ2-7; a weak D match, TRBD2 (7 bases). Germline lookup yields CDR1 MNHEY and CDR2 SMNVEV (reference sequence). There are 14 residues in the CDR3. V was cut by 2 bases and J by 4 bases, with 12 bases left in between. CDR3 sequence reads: CASSLRGGEYEQYF. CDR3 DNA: TGTGCCAGCAGTTTAAGAGGGGGGGAGTACGAGCAGTACTTC.